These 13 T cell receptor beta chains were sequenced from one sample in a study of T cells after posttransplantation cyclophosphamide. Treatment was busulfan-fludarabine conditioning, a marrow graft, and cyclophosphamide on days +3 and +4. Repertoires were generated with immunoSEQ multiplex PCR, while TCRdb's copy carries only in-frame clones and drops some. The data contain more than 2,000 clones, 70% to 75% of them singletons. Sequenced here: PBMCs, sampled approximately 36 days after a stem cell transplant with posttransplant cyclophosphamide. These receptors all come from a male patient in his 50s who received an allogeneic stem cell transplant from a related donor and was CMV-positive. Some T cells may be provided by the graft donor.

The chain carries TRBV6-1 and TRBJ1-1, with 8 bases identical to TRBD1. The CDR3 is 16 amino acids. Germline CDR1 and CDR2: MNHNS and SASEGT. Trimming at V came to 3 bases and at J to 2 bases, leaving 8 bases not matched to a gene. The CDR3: CASSENGQGTNTEAFF. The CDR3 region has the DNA TGTGCCAGCAGTGAGAACGGACAGGGAACAAACACTGAAGCTTTCTTT.

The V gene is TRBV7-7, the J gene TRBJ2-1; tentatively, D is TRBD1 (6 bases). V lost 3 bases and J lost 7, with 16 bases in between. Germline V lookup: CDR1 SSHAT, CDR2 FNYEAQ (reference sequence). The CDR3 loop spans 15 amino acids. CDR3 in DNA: TGTGCCAGCAGCTTGGACAGACACAGAGGTAATGAGCAGTTCTTC. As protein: CASSLDRHRGNEQFF.

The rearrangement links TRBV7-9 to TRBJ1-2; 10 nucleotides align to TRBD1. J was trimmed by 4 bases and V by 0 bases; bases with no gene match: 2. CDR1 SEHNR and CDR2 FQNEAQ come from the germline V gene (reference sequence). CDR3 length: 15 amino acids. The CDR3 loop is CASSLAGQGSYGYTF. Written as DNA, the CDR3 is TGTGCCAGCAGCTTAGCGGGACAGGGGTCCTATGGCTACACCTTC. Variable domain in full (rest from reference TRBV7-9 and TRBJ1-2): DTGVSQNPRHKITKRGQNVTFRCDPISEHNRLYWYRQTLGQGPEFLTYFQNEAQLEKSRLLSDRFSAERPKGSFSTLEIQRTEQGDSAMYLCASSLAGQGSYGYTFGSGTRLTVV.

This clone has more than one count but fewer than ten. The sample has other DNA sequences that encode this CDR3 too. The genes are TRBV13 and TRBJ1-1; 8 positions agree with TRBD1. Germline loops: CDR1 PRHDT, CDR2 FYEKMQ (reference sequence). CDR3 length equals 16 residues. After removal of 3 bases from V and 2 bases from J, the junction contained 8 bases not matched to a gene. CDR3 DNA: TGTGCCAGCAGCTTCTTACAGGGGGAGGGAAACACTGAAGCTTTCTTT. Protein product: CASSFLQGEGNTEAFF.

CDR3 bases: TGTGCCAGCAGCAAGGGACTAGCTCTCTACAATGAGCAGTTCTTC. Protein sequence: CASSKGLALYNEQFF. The chain joins TRBV7-6 to TRBJ2-1; TRBD2 matches at 9 bases. Germline assignment: CDR1 SGHVS and CDR2 FNYEAQ. Trimming removed 5 bases from V and 3 bases from J; junction bases left unmatched: 5. The CDR3 is 15 residues long.

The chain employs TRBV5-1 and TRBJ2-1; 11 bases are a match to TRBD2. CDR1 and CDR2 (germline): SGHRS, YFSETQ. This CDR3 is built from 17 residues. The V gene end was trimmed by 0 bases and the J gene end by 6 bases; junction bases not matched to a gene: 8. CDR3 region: CASSLVLAGGVLNEQFF. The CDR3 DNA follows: TGCGCCAGCAGCTTGGTTCTAGCGGGAGGCGTCCTCAATGAGCAGTTCTTC.

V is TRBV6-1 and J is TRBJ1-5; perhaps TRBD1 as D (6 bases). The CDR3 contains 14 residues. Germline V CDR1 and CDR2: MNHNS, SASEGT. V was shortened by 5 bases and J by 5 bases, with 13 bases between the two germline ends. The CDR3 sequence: CASSWTASDQPQHF. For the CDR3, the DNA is TGTGCCAGCAGTTGGACAGCGAGCGATCAGCCCCAGCATTTT.

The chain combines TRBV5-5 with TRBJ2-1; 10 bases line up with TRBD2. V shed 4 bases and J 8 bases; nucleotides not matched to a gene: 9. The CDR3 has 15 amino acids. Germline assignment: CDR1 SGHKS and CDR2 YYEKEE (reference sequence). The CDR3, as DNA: TGTGCCAGCAGCACACTAGCGGGGTTTCAAGATGAGCAGTTCTTC. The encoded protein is CASSTLAGFQDEQFF.

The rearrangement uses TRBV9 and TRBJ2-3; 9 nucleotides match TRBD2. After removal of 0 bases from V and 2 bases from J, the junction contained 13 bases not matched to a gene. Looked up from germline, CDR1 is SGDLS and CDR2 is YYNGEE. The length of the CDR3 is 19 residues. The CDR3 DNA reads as TGTGCCAGCAGCGTAGGTAGGCTAGCGGGAAGCCAAGTCACAGATACGCAGTATTTT. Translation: CASSVGRLAGSQVTDTQYF.

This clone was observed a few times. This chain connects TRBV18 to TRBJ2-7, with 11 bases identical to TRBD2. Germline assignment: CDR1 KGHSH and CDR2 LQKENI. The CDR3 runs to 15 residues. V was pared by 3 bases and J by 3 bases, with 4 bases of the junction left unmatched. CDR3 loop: CASSPPGTSGYEQYF. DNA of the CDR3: TGTGCCAGCTCACCCCCCGGGACTAGCGGCTACGAGCAGTACTTC. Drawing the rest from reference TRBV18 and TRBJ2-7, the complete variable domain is NAGVMQNPRHLVRRRGQEARLRCSPMKGHSHVYWYRQLPEEGLKFMVYLQKENIIDESGMPKERFSAEFPKEGPSILRIQQVVRGDSAAYFCASSPPGTSGYEQYFGPGTRLTVT.

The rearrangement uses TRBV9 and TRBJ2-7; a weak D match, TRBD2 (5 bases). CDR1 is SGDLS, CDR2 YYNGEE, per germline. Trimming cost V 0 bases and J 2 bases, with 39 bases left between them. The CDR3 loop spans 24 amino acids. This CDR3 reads CASSVATKHVGVIGKRGSTYEQYF. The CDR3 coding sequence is TGTGCCAGCAGCGTAGCGACAAAACACGTCGGGGTTATCGGTAAAAGAGGCTCCACCTACGAGCAGTACTTC.

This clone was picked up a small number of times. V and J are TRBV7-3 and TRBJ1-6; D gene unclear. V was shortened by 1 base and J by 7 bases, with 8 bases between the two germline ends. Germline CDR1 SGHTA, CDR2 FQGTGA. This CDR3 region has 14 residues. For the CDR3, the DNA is TGTGCCAGCAGCTTAAATACACCCAATTCACCCCTCCACTTT. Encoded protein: CASSLNTPNSPLHF. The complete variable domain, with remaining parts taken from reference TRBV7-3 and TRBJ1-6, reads GAGVSQTPSNKVTEKGKYVELRCDPISGHTALYWYRQSLGQGPEFLIYFQGTGAADDSGLPNDRFFAVRPEGSVSTLKIQRTERGDSAVYLCASSLNTPNSPLHFGNGTRLTVT.

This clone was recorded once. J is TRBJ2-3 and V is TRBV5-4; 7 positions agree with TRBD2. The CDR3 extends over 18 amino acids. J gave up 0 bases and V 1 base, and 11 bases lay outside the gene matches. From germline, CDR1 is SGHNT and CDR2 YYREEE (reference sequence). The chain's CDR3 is CASSLKLATVFSTDTQYF. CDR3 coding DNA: TGTGCCAGCAGCTTGAAACTAGCGACCGTCTTTAGCACAGATACGCAGTATTTT.